Following are 4 T cell receptor beta chains from one sample sequenced in a study of identical twins. Via MiXCR, TCRdb re-called the 5' RACE reads, giving one row per CDR3 protein. The table lists 400,000 to 500,000 distinct CDR3 sequences, about 18% of them singletons. Sample: naive T cells sorted from blood. Receptors were obtained from a man aged 50 to 60 in good health.

CDR3 loop: CSVAPSGRSDEQFF. For the CDR3, the DNA is TGCAGTGTGGCCCCTAGCGGGAGGTCGGATGAGCAGTTCTTC. The J gene is TRBJ2-1, the V gene TRBV20-1; 11 positions match TRBD2. The CDR3 covers 14 residues. Unmatched junction bases numbered 10, after V lost 7 bases and J lost 8 bases. Germline lookup yields CDR1 DFQATT and CDR2 SNEGSKA (reference sequence).

The chain is built from TRBV18 and TRBJ2-7, with 7 positions matching TRBD1. Germline trimming cut 0 bases from V and 5 bases from J; bases unmatched to any gene: 4. Per germline, CDR1 KGHSH and CDR2 LQKENI. The CDR3 consists of 14 residues. DNA for the CDR3: TGTGCCAGCTCACCACCGGAAAGGGGGCACGAGCAGTACTTC. Its protein product is CASSPPERGHEQYF.

This chain connects TRBV7-9 to TRBJ2-1, with D tentatively TRBD1 or TRBD2 (6 bases each). Trimming removed 1 base from V and 10 bases from J, with 14 bases in between. The CDR3 is 14 amino acids. Germline assignment: CDR1 SEHNR and CDR2 FQNEAQ (reference sequence). As DNA, the CDR3 is TGTGCCAGCAGCTTAGAATCTCGAGGGGGGGAGCAGTTCTTC. Translated: CASSLESRGGEQFF.

The V and J genes are TRBV28 and TRBJ2-3; 9 bases fit TRBD2. The CDR3 totals 16 residues. The ends lost 2 bases at V and 2 bases at J; junction bases unmatched: 5. The germline V gene has CDR1 MDHEN and CDR2 SYDVKM. CDR3 in amino acids: CASSLNSGGFTDTQYF. The CDR3, as DNA: TGTGCCAGCAGTTTAAATAGCGGGGGTTTCACAGATACGCAGTATTTT.